Shown below are 16 T cell receptor beta chains from a single sample sequenced in a study of CD8+ T cells in alopecia areata. Treatment given: oral pan-JAK inhibitor, 5-10 mg twice daily. RNA was isolated and reverse transcribed to cDNA, the sequencing template. TCRdb keeps only in-frame clones here, not all; method: immunoSEQ multiplex PCR. The sample has 150,000 to 200,000 clones, around three fifths seen once. Sequenced material: CD4+ T cells sorted from blood, taken at week 24, from a patient treated with tofacitinib. The receptors here all came from a human donor with alopecia areata.

The chain couples TRBV4-1 to TRBJ1-2; no reliable D call. V was shortened by 3 bases and J by 0 bases, with 8 bases between the two germline ends. This CDR3 region has 14 residues. CDR1 and CDR2 (germline): MGHRA, YSYEKL. CDR3 amino acids: CASSHGSTNYGYTF. The CDR3 DNA reads TGCGCCAGCAGCCACGGTTCCACTAACTATGGCTACACCTTC.

The chain combines TRBV29-1 with TRBJ2-6; D gene ambiguous. The germline V and J ends were trimmed by 6 bases and 1 base, with 4 bases remaining between them. The CDR3 runs to 12 residues. CDR1 is SQVTM and CDR2 is ANQGSEA in the germline V gene. The CDR3 is CSVQSGANVLTF. Written as DNA, the CDR3 is TGCAGCGTACAATCTGGGGCCAACGTCCTGACTTTC.

The chain uses TRBV19 and TRBJ2-2, with 7 nucleotides matching TRBD1. V dropped 6 bases and J dropped 0; count of bases not matched to a gene: 4. There are 15 residues in the CDR3. CDR1 and CDR2 from the germline V gene are LNHDA and SQIVND (reference sequence). The CDR3 is CASRRGQANTGELFF. The CDR3 nucleotides are TGTGCCAGTAGGCGCGGACAGGCGAACACCGGGGAGCTGTTTTTT.

The V and J genes are TRBV7-9 and TRBJ2-5; 9 nucleotides line up with TRBD1. V was clipped by 8 bases and J by 4 bases; unmatched bases: 8. Looked up from germline, CDR1 is SEHNR and CDR2 is FQNEAQ (reference sequence). The CDR3 runs 14 residues. The CDR3 DNA reads TGTGCCAGCTCCCCCGGGACAGGGCTAGAGACCCAGTACTTC. It codes for CASSPGTGLETQYF.

The rearrangement uses TRBV18 and TRBJ2-5; D remains ambiguous. With 2 bases removed from V and 5 bases from J, the gap between germline ends came to 6 bases. CDR1 is KGHSH, CDR2 LQKENI, per germline. The CDR3 sequence is 12 residues long. The CDR3 loop reads CASSPRVETQYF. The CDR3 region has the DNA TGTGCCAGCTCACCAAGGGTCGAGACCCAGTACTTC.

The chain combines TRBV29-1 with TRBJ1-1; a weak D match, TRBD1 (5 bases). Trimming shortened V by 5 bases and J by 4 bases, and 26 bases separated the two germline ends. This CDR3 is built from 17 residues. CDR1 SQVTM and CDR2 ANQGSEA come from the germline V gene. In nucleotides, the CDR3 is TGCAGCGTTTTGGGGGGATTTAGGGACTCCCGAGCCACTGAAGCTTTCTTT. This encodes CSVLGGFRDSRATEAFF.

The chain links TRBV6-1 to TRBJ1-6; D possibly corresponds to TRBD1 (6 bases). The CDR3 sequence is 13 residues long. Trimming took off 2 bases at V and 8 bases at J, with 7 bases between the two ends. Germline V gives CDR1 MNHNS, CDR2 SASEGT. CDR3 sequence (DNA): TGTGCCAGCAGTGAAACAGGGTATTCACCCCTCCACTTT. Translation gives CASSETGYSPLHF.

This clone has more than one count but fewer than ten. The genes are TRBV18 and TRBJ2-4; 7 bases fit TRBD1. Looked up from germline, CDR1 is KGHSH and CDR2 is LQKENI. The CDR3 spans 13 residues. Trimming took 1 base from V and 11 from J; bases not matched to a gene: 5. The CDR3 protein is CASSPQRDSVQYF. CDR3 coding DNA: TGTGCCAGCTCACCACAGAGGGACAGCGTTCAGTACTTC.

Remarks on this clone: The junction does not match germline at one end; this may be a read error. The chain carries TRBV7-9 and TRBJ2-3, with 13 bases matching TRBD2. The CDR3 is 15 amino acids. Germline CDR1 is SEHNR and CDR2 is FQNEAQ (reference sequence). CDR3 residues: CASSLSSTSGGAWDF. Here the CDR3 DNA reads TGTGCCAGCAGCTTAAGTTCCACTAGCGGGGGGGCCTGGGATTTT.

The chain combines TRBV6-1 with TRBJ2-3; TRBD2 matches at 12 bases. The CDR3 sequence is 15 residues long. The V gene's germline CDR1 is MNHNS and CDR2 SASEGT. With 8 bases clipped from V and 0 bases from J, the junction kept 3 bases outside the gene matches. CDR3 loop: CASGLAGSSTDTQYF. The DNA of the CDR3 is TGTGCCAGCGGACTAGCGGGATCTAGCACAGATACGCAGTATTTT.

Only a few counts were recorded for this clone. The J gene is TRBJ2-2, the V gene TRBV5-1, with 10 nucleotides matching TRBD2. The CDR3 sequence is 16 residues long. The V segment lost 6 bases and the J segment 0 bases; nucleotides outside the gene matches: 5. Germline V gives CDR1 SGHRS, CDR2 YFSETQ. CDR3 sequence (DNA): TGCGCCAGCACAGGACTAGCGGATACGAACACCGGGGAGCTGTTTTTT. It specifies CASTGLADTNTGELFF.

This clone was counted a few times. CDR3 region: CASSLNSRTGGGETQYF. The DNA for the CDR3 is TGTGCCAGCAGCTTAAATTCAAGGACAGGGGGCGGTGAGACCCAGTACTTC. V gene TRBV11-3 combines with J gene TRBJ2-5, with 11 bases fitting TRBD1. Trimming took 2 bases from V and 5 from J; bases not matched to a gene: 10. The CDR3 is 17 amino acids. The germline V gene encodes CDR1 SGHNT and CDR2 YENEEA.

V and J are TRBV30 and TRBJ2-1, with a weak D call TRBD2 (5 bases). CDR3 length equals 14 residues. V was cut by 3 bases and J by 8 bases, with 17 bases left in between. Germline assignment: CDR1 GTSNPN and CDR2 SVGIG (reference sequence). The CDR3: CAWSALGSQDEQFF. The DNA of the CDR3 is TGTGCCTGGAGCGCCTTGGGGAGTCAGGATGAGCAGTTCTTC. Full variable domain (outside the CDR3, taken from reference TRBV30 and TRBJ2-1): SQTIHQWPATLVQPVGSPLSLECTVEGTSNPNLYWYRQAAGRGLQLLFYSVGIGQISSEVPQNLSASRPQDRQFILSSKKLLLSDSGFYLCAWSALGSQDEQFFGPGTRLTVL.

The V and J genes are TRBV2 and TRBJ1-5; the D is unclear. This CDR3 spans 15 amino acids. Germline-derived CDR1 and CDR2 are SNHLY and FYNNEI. Deletions cut 5 bases from V and 1 base from J, with 12 bases between. CDR3 amino acids: CASSRRQISNQPQHF. The CDR3 nucleotides read TGTGCCAGCAGTCGGCGACAAATCAGCAATCAGCCCCAGCATTTT.

V gene TRBV13 combines with J gene TRBJ1-1, with 10 bases that match TRBD1. CDR3 size: 16 residues. Germline CDR1 PRHDT, CDR2 FYEKMQ (reference sequence). Trimming at V came to 0 bases and at J to 5 bases, leaving 6 bases not matched to a gene. In nucleotides, the CDR3 is TGTGCCAGCAGCTTAGGGGCCGGGACAGGGGTAACTGAAGCTTTCTTT. This gives the protein CASSLGAGTGVTEAFF.

This chain joins TRBV7-8 and TRBJ2-5; D ambiguous. This CDR3 comprises 13 residues. The germline CDR1 and CDR2 sequences are SGHVS and FQNEAQ. Trimming took off 5 bases at V and 1 base at J, with 8 bases between the two ends. CDR3 DNA sequence: TGTGCCAGCAGCAAACGTCTCCAAGAGACCCAGTACTTC. It yields the protein CASSKRLQETQYF.